Listed below are T cell receptor beta chains from one sample, sequenced in a study of shared clonotypes between healthy human individuals. Measured with immunoSEQ multiplex PCR; TCRdb has only the in-frame clones, and not every one. The sample includes 1,100,000 or so clones, about 80% of them seen just once. The sequenced sample consisted of memory CD4+ T cells from PBMCs. The receptors come from a man in his late teens or twenties in good health. Some clones in this sample may be carry-over from other donors' samples. Each CDR3 is given with its conserved first and last residue. The D gene is left open where the match is weak. Rows may omit the clone size; those that give it use once, few, many or a size class.

size	V	J	D	DNA	CDR3
-	TRBV28	TRBJ2-7	TRBD1	TGTGCCAGCTACGGGACAGGGGGATCCTACGAGCAGTACTTC	CASYGTGGSYEQYF
-	TRBV7-8	TRBJ1-1	TRBD1	TGTGCCAGCAGCTTAGGACAGGGGGCAGCCACTGAAGCTTTCTTT	CASSLGQGAATEAFF
few	TRBV19	TRBJ1-2	-	TGTGCCAGTCAACAGGGAAGAAACTATGGCTACACCTTC	CASQQGRNYGYTF
-	TRBV19	TRBJ2-2	-	TGTGCCAGTAGCCTGCAGGGGGGCACCGGGGAGCTGTTTTTT	CASSLQGGTGELFF
-	TRBV5-1	TRBJ2-5	-	TGCGCCAGCAGCCGAGTAACGGAAGAGACCCAGTACTTC	CASSRVTEETQYF
-	TRBV30	TRBJ2-1	TRBD2	TGTGCCTGGAGTGTATTTTCCGGGAGGTTCAATGAGCAGTTCTTC	CAWSVFSGRFNEQFF
-	TRBV19	TRBJ1-2	-	TGTGCCAGTAGTATGAGGGCTTCGGACACCAACTATGGCTACACCTTC	CASSMRASDTNYGYTF
-	TRBV28	TRBJ1-5	TRBD1	TGTGCCAGCAGTCTCAGAGGACAGGGGTATCAGCCCCAGCATTTT	CASSLRGQGYQPQHF
few	TRBV29-1	TRBJ1-1	-	TGCAGCGTTGAGGGAGATAACACTGAAGCTTTCTTT	CSVEGDNTEAFF
-	TRBV7-9	TRBJ1-2	-	TGTGCCAGCAGCTTAGGGCGGGCGGCCGATGGCTACACCTTC	CASSLGRAADGYTF
-	TRBV28	TRBJ1-3	TRBD1	TGTGCCAGCAGTTCTCCAACAGGGGGCGGAAACACCATATATTTT	CASSSPTGGGNTIYF
once	TRBV2	TRBJ2-1	TRBD2	TGTGCCAGCAGTGAGGGCCCTAGCGGAAGCTCCTACAATGAGCAGTTCTTC	CASSEGPSGSSYNEQFF
many	TRBV5-1	TRBJ2-2	-	TGCGCCAGCAGCTTGGTTGGAGGGTCTAACGGGGAGCTGTTTTTT	CASSLVGGSNGELFF
-	TRBV28	TRBJ2-7	TRBD1	TGTGCCAGCAGACTCCAACCGGGACAGACCTACGAGCAGTACTTC	CASRLQPGQTYEQYF
-	TRBV20-1	TRBJ1-1	-	TGCAGTGCTACCGCGCGGACTGAAGCTTTCTTT	CSATARTEAFF
many	TRBV29-1	TRBJ2-3	TRBD1	TGCAGCGTTGCTCTAGGGACAGGGCGCACAGATACGCAGTATTTT	CSVALGTGRTDTQYF
once	TRBV4-2	TRBJ1-2	-	TGTGCCAGCAGCTTAGCGCAACAGTTCTATGGCTACACCTTC	CASSLAQQFYGYTF
once	TRBV4-2	TRBJ1-2	TRBD1	TGTGCCAGCAGCCATGCTGACAGGGCGGACTATGGCTACACCTTC	CASSHADRADYGYTF
-	TRBV7-2	TRBJ1-2	-	TGTGCCAGCAGGATGGGGGGGCGCGAAGGCTACACCTTC	CASRMGGREGYTF
-	TRBV5-1	TRBJ1-1	-	TGCGCCAGCAGCTTGGACACCAGGGCCGGCACTGAAGCTTTCTTT	CASSLDTRAGTEAFF
few	TRBV5-4	TRBJ2-2	TRBD2	TGTGCCAGCAGCCCCCCCGGGCGGGAGGACACCGGGGAGCTGTTTTTT	CASSPPGREDTGELFF
-	TRBV7-2	TRBJ2-3	-	TGTGCCAGCAGCTTAAACACCTACACAGATACGCAGTATTTT	CASSLNTYTDTQYF
few	TRBV5-4	TRBJ1-2	-	TGTGCCAGCAGCCCTCAGACGGGCGGCTATGGCTACACCTTC	CASSPQTGGYGYTF
-	TRBV5-1	TRBJ2-5	-	TGCGCCAGCAGCTTGGAGCCTGAGGGGACCCAGTACTTC	CASSLEPEGTQYF
-	TRBV5-1	TRBJ2-3	TRBD1	TGCGCCAGCAGCTTGAGACAGGGCGCAGATACGCAGTATTTT	CASSLRQGADTQYF
few	TRBV29-1	TRBJ2-5	-	TGCAGCGTTGAAGGGGAGGAAGAGACCCAGTACTTC	CSVEGEEETQYF
-	TRBV6-5	TRBJ1-2	TRBD1	TGTGCCAGCAGTTACCGACAGGGATCCTATGGCTACACCTTC	CASSYRQGSYGYTF
-	TRBV28	TRBJ1-2	TRBD1	TGTGCCAGCAGGGTTCCCCACAGGGGGCAGAGCTATGGCTACACCTTC	CASRVPHRGQSYGYTF
-	TRBV2	TRBJ1-5	-	TGTGCCAGCAGCCTCCAAGGGACCAATCAGCCCCAGCATTTT	CASSLQGTNQPQHF
-	TRBV7-2	TRBJ2-6	TRBD2	TGTGCCAGCAGCTCCAAGGGGAGGGCCGCTGGGGCCAACGTCCTGACTTTC	CASSSKGRAAGANVLTF
-	TRBV15	TRBJ1-3	-	TGTGCCACCAGCAGAACAACGACAGGTCCCCCTGGAAACACCATATATTTT	CATSRTTTGPPGNTIYF
-	TRBV6-1	TRBJ2-7	-	TGTGCCAGCTCCCGGGACAACTCCTACGAGCAGTACTTC	CASSRDNSYEQYF
-	TRBV19	TRBJ1-5	-	TGTGCCAGTAGTAAATACCTAGGGGTTCAGCCCCAGCATTTT	CASSKYLGVQPQHF
-	TRBV5-1	TRBJ2-5	-	TGCGCCAGCAGCTTGTTCGGGGGACAGGAGACCCAGTACTTC	CASSLFGGQETQYF
-	TRBV9	TRBJ2-2	TRBD2	TGTGCCAGCAGCGTAGGGCTAGCGGGAGGTTTGGGGGAGCTGTTTTTT	CASSVGLAGGLGELFF
-	TRBV7-3	TRBJ2-1	-	TGTGCCAGCAGCCCGCAGGGGATCTCCTACAATGAGCAGTTCTTC	CASSPQGISYNEQFF
-	TRBV5-1	TRBJ2-5	-	TGCGCCAGCAGCTTTGTCGGGAGAGGGGAGACCCAGTACTTC	CASSFVGRGETQYF
-	TRBV27	TRBJ1-1	-	TGTGCCAGCAGTTTACCAGGGACTGAAGCTTTCTTT	CASSLPGTEAFF
-	TRBV4-3	TRBJ2-5	TRBD1	TGCGCCAGCAGCCAAGGTGACAGGGGGCGCGAGGAGACCCAGTACTTC	CASSQGDRGREETQYF
-	TRBV30	TRBJ1-2	-	TGTGCCTGGAGTGTTCGGGGTGGCAGGGTAATCTATGGCTACACCTTC	CAWSVRGGRVIYGYTF
-	TRBV30	TRBJ1-5	-	TGTGCCTGGAGTGTACTGGGAGACAATCAGCCCCAGCATTTT	CAWSVLGDNQPQHF
once	TRBV9	TRBJ2-5	TRBD2	TGTGCCAGCAGCCCGCTAGCGGCAGGGGAGACCCAGTACTTC	CASSPLAAGETQYF
many	TRBV5-1	TRBJ2-3	-	TGCGCCAGCAGCTTGGTCGGCACAGATACGCAGTATTTT	CASSLVGTDTQYF
-	TRBV6-1	TRBJ1-5	-	TGTGCCAGCACTCAAGACCGGGGCCAGCCCCAGCATTTT	CASTQDRGQPQHF
-	TRBV2	TRBJ1-5	-	TGTGCCAGCAGCAGTGAGGGGGACCAGCCCCAGCATTTT	CASSSEGDQPQHF
few	TRBV6-1	TRBJ2-3	TRBD2	TGTGCCAGCAGTGACTGGACTAGCTATAGCACAGATACGCAGTATTTT	CASSDWTSYSTDTQYF
few	TRBV29-1	TRBJ1-1	-	TGCAGCGTTGATGGGGCAGCCAGGAACACTGAAGCTTTCTTT	CSVDGAARNTEAFF
few	TRBV7-9	TRBJ1-4	-	TGTGCCAGCAGCTTAGGGGGGTATGAAAAACTGTTTTTT	CASSLGGYEKLFF
-	TRBV10-3	TRBJ2-1	TRBD1	TGTGCCATCACGGGACAGGATACCTACAATGAGCAGTTCTTC	CAITGQDTYNEQFF
-	TRBV5-1	TRBJ1-4	-	TGCGCCAGCAGCCCCTCTTCGGCTAATGAAAAACTGTTTTTT	CASSPSSANEKLFF
-	TRBV5-4	TRBJ2-6	-	TGTGCCAGCAGCGGGCTCCGCTCTGGGGCCAACGTCCTGACTTTC	CASSGLRSGANVLTF
-	TRBV15	TRBJ2-1	-	TGTGCCACCAGCACGGAGGGCTCTGGGAAGTTCTTC	CATSTEGSGKFF
-	TRBV28	TRBJ1-5	TRBD1	TGTGCCAGCAGTCGACGGGACAGGGGGAGCAATCAGCCCCAGCATTTT	CASSRRDRGSNQPQHF
-	TRBV2	TRBJ2-5	TRBD2	TGTGCCAGCAGTGATCCGGACGGACTAGTTGGAGAGACCCAGTACTTC	CASSDPDGLVGETQYF
-	TRBV28	TRBJ2-5	-	TGTGCCAGCAGTTTTGTTCTGGAGACCCAGTACTTC	CASSFVLETQYF